The present T cell receptor beta chain was sequenced within a study of T cell responses to AZD1222 COVID-19 vaccine. Data came from immunoSEQ multiplex PCR; TCRdb stores just in-frame clones and leaves some out. The sample shows more than 110,000 clones, roughly 91% of them seen only once. This clone has only one observation. Antigen unknown. Study results and caveats: After two AZD1222 doses, spike-specific TCR breadth and depth rose versus day 0. Clonal diversity may have been underestimated in mostly white British donors.

Per germline, CDR1 LNHDA and CDR2 SQIVND (reference sequence). The CDR3 is made up of 16 amino acids. Trimming took 6 bases from V and 5 from J, leaving 17 bases between them. Here the sequenced sample was peripheral blood, taken on day 0 of AZD1222 vaccination. This receptor was identified in an adult in good health. The J gene is TRBJ1-6, the V gene TRBV19, with D perhaps TRBD1 (6 bases). CDR3 region: CASSQGGGTDNSPLHF. Written as DNA, the CDR3 is TGTGCCAGTAGCCAGGGAGGGGGGACGGATAATTCACCCCTCCACTTT.